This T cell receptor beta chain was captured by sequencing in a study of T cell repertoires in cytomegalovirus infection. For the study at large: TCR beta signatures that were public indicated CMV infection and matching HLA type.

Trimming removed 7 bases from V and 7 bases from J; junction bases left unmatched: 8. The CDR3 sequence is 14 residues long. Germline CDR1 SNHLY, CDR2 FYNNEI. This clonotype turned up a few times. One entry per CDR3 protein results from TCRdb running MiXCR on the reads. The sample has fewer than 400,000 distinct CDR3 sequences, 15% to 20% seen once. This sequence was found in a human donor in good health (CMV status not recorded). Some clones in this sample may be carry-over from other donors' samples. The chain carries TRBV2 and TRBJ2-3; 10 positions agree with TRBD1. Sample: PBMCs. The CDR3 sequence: CASILTGGVNTQYF. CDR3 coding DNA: TGTGCCAGCATATTGACAGGGGGCGTGAATACGCAGTATTTT. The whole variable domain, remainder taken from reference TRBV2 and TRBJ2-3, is EPEVTQTPSHQVTQMGQEVILRCVPISNHLYFYWYRQILGQKVEFLVSFYNNEISEKSEIFDDQFSVERPDGSNFTLKIRSTKLEDSAMYFCASILTGGVNTQYFGPGTRLTVL.